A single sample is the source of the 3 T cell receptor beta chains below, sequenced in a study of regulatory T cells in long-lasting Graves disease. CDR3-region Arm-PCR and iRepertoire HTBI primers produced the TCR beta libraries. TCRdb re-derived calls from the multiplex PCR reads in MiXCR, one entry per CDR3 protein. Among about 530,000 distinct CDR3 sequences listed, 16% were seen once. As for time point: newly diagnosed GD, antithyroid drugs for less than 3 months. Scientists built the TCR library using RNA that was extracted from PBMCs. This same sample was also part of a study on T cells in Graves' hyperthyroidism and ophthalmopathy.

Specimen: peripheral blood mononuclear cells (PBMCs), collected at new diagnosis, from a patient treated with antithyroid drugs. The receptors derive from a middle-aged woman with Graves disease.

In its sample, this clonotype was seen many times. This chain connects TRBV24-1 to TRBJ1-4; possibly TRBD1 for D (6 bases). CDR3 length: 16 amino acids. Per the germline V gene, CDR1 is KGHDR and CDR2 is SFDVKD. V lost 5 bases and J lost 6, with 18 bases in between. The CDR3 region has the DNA TGTGCCACCAGTGGATCCCCAACACAGGGCGATGAAAAACTGTTTTTT. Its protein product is CATSGSPTQGDEKLFF.

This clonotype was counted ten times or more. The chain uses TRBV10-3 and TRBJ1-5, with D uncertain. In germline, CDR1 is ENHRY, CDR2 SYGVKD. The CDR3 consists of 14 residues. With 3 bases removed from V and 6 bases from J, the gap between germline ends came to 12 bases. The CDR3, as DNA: TGTGCCATCAGTGAAGGGAGGGAAGGTCAGCCCCAGCATTTT. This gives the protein CAISEGREGQPQHF.

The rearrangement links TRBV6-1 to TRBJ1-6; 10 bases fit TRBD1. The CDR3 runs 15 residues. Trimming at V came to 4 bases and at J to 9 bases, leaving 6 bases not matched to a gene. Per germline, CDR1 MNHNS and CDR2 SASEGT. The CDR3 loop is CASSAPGQGFSPLHF. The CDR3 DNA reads TGTGCCAGCAGTGCACCGGGACAGGGGTTTTCACCCCTCCACTTT.